This T cell receptor (beta chain) was sequenced in a study of blood T cells in healthy people across ages. Study-level findings and limits: It was found that TCR beta diversity correlated strongly with the percentage of naive T cells.

Per sample, extraction of total RNA gave at least 5 micrograms in every case. A J-beta primer mix and a sample-barcoded 5' primer were used in a second PCR of roughly 6 to 12 cycles. Each TCR beta cDNA got a 12-nucleotide random molecular identifier. Via MiXCR, TCRdb re-called the 5' RACE reads, giving one row per CDR3 protein. The table shows hundreds of thousands of distinct CDR3 sequences, with around 21% occurring only once. About this clonotype itself: Its antigen is unknown.

The germline V gene has CDR1 MGHRA and CDR2 YSYEKL. V was clipped by 3 bases and J by 8 bases; unmatched bases: 8. This CDR3 region has 15 residues. V and J are TRBV4-1 and TRBJ1-4; TRBD1 aligns across 8 bases. This sequence originates from a man in his 70s in good health. The sample comprised blood. The CDR3 reads CASSQADRAWEKLFF. In DNA, the CDR3 is TGCGCCAGCAGCCAGGCGGACAGGGCGTGGGAAAAACTGTTTTTT.